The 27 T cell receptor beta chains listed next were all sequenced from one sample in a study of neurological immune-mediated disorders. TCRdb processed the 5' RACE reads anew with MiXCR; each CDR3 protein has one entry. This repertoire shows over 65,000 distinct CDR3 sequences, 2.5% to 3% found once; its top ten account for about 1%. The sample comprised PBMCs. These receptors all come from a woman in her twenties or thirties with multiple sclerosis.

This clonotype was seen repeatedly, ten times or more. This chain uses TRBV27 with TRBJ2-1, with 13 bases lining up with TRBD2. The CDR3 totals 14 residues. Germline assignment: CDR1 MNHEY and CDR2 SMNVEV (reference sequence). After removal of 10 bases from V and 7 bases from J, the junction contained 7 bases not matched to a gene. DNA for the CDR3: TGTGCCAACACAACTAGCGGGAGGGTGAATGAGCAGTTCTTC. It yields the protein CANTTSGRVNEQFF.

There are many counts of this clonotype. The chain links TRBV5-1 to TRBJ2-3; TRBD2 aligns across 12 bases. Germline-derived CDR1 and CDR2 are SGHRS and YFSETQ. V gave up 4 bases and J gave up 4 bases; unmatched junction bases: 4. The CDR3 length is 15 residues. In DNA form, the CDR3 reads TGCGCCAGCAGCCAGACTAGCGGGAGTGCAGATACGCAGTATTTT. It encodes CASSQTSGSADTQYF.

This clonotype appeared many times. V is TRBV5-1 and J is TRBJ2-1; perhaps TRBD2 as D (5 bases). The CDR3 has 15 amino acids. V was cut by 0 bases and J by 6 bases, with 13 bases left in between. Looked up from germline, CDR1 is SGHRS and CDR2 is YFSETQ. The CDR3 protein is CASSLALSGGNEQFF. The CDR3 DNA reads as TGCGCCAGCAGCTTGGCCCTTTCTGGAGGCAATGAGCAGTTCTTC.

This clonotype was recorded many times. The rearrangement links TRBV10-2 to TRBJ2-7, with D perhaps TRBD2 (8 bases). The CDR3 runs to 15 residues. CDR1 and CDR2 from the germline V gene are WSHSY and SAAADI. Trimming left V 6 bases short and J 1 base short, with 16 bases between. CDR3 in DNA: TGCGCCAGCAGCCCGGGAGGGGGCTCTTCCTACGAGCAGTACTTC. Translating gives CASSPGGGSSYEQYF.

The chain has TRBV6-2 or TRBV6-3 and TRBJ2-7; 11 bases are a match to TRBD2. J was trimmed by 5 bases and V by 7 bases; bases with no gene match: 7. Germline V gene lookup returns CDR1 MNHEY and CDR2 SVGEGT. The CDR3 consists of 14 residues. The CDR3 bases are TGTGCCAGCAAACGTAGCGGGAGGGCCCACGAGCAGTACTTC. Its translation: CASKRSGRAHEQYF.

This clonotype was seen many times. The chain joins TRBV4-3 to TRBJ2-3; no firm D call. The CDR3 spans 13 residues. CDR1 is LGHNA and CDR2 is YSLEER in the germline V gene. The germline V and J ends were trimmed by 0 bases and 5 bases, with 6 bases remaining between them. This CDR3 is CASSQDRRDTQYF. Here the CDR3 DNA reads TGCGCCAGCAGCCAAGATCGGAGAGATACGCAGTATTTT.

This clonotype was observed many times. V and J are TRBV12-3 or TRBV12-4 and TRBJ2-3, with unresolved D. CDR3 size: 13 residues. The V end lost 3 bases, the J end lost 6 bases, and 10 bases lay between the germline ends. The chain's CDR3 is CASSFWESDTQYF. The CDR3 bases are TGTGCCAGCAGTTTTTGGGAAAGCGATACGCAGTATTTT.

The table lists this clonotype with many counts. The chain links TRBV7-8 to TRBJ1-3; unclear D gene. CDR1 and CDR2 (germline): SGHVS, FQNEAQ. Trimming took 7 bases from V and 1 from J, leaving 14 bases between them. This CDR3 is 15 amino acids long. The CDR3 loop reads CASTQKVPSGNTIYF. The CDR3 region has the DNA TGTGCCAGCACCCAAAAGGTTCCTTCTGGAAACACCATATATTTT. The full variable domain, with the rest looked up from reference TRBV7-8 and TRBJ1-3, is GAGVSQSPRYKVAKRGQDVALRCDPISGHVSLFWYQQALGQGPEFLTYFQNEAQLDKSGLPSDRFFAERPEGSVSTLKIQRTQQEDSAVYLCASTQKVPSGNTIYFGEGSWLTVV.

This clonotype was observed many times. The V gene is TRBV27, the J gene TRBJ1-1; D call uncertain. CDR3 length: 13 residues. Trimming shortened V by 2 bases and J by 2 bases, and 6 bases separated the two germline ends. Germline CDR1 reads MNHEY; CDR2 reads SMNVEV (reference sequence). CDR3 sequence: CASSLTDNTEAFF. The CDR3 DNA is TGTGCCAGCAGTTTAACCGACAACACTGAAGCTTTCTTT.

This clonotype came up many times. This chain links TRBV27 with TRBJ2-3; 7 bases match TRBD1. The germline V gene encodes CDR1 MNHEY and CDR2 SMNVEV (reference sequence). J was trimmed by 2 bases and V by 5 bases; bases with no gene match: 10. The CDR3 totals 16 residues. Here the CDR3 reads CASSVRQGGFTDTQYF. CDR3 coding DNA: TGTGCCAGCAGTGTCCGACAGGGCGGTTTCACAGATACGCAGTATTTT.

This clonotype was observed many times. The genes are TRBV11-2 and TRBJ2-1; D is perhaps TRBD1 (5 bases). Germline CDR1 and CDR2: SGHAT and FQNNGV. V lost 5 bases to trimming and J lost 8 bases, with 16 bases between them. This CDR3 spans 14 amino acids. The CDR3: CASSLAQGAHEQFF. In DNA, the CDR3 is TGTGCCAGCAGCCTCGCCCAAGGGGCGCATGAGCAGTTCTTC.

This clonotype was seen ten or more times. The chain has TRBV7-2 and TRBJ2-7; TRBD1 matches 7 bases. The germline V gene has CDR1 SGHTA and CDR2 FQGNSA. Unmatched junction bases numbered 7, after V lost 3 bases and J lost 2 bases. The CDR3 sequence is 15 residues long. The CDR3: CASSFSGTDPYEQYF. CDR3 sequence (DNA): TGTGCCAGCAGCTTCTCCGGGACAGACCCCTACGAGCAGTACTTC.

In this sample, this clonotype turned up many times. DNA of the CDR3: TGTGCCAGCAGTGGATACAGGGAAGAGACCCAGTACTTC. Residues: CASSGYREETQYF. This chain joins TRBV27 and TRBJ2-5, with D possibly matching TRBD1 (6 bases). Trimming pared 5 bases from V and 3 bases from J, leaving 10 bases between. The CDR3 length is 13 residues. Germline V gives CDR1 MNHEY, CDR2 SMNVEV (reference sequence).

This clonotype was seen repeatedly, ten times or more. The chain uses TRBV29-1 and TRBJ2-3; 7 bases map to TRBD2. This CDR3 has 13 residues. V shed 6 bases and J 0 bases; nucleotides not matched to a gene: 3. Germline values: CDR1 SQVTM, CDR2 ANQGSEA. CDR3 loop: CSVLGGSTDTQYF. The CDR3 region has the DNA TGCAGCGTCCTCGGGGGGAGCACAGATACGCAGTATTTT.

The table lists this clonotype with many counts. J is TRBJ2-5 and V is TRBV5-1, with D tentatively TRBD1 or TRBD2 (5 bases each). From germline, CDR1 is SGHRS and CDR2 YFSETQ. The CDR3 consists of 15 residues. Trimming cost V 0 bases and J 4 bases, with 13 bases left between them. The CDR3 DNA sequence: TGCGCCAGCAGCTTGGTTGGGGGAGCGGCAGAGACCCAGTACTTC. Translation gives CASSLVGGAAETQYF.

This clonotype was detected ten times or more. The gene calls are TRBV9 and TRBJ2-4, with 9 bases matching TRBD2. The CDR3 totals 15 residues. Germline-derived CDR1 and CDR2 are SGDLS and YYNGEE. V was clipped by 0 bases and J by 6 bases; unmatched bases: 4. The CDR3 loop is CASSVDAGGANIQYF. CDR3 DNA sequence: TGTGCCAGCAGCGTAGATGCGGGAGGGGCAAACATTCAGTACTTC.

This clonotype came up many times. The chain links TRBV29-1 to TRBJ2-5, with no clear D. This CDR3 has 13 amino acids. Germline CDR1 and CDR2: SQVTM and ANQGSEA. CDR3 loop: CSGGRISQETQYF. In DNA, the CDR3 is TGCAGTGGTGGCAGAATAAGCCAAGAGACCCAGTACTTC.

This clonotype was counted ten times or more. The CDR3 DNA sequence: TGTGCCAGCAGCTCCCCTATGCACAGCCGCTACAATGAGCAGTTCTTC. This gives the protein CASSSPMHSRYNEQFF. This chain joins TRBV9 and TRBJ2-1; D is undetermined. From germline, CDR1 is SGDLS and CDR2 YYNGEE. V was clipped by 4 bases and J by 3 bases, with 17 bases between them. This CDR3 is built from 16 residues.

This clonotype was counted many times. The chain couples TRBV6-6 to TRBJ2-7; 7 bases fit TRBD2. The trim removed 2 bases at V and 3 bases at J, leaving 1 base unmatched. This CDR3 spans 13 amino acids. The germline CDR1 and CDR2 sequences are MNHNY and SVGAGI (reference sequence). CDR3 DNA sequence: TGTGCCAGCAGTTACGGGGAGGGCTACGAGCAGTACTTC. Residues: CASSYGEGYEQYF.

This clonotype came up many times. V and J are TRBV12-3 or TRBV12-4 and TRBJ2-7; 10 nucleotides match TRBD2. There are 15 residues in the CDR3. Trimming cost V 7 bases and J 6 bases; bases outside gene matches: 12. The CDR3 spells CASNLFLSSGSEQYF. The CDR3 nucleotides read TGTGCCAGCAACCTTTTTCTTTCTAGCGGGAGCGAGCAGTACTTC.

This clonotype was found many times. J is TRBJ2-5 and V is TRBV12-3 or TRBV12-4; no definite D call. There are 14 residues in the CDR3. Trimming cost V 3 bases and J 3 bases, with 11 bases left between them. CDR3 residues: CASSFLEQKETQYF. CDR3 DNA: TGTGCCAGCAGTTTCCTGGAACAGAAAGAGACCCAGTACTTC.

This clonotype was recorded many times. Here the CDR3 reads CASSFSLRGLAGVYNEQFF. CDR3 DNA: TGTGCCAGCAGCTTTAGCCTCCGAGGACTAGCGGGAGTCTACAATGAGCAGTTCTTC. The chain employs TRBV7-9 and TRBJ2-1; 13 bases match TRBD2. The germline V gene has CDR1 SEHNR and CDR2 FQNEAQ (reference sequence). The CDR3 covers 19 residues. V was pared by 3 bases and J by 3 bases, with 11 bases of the junction left unmatched.

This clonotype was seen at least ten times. The CDR3 here is CATSDSGSYTEAFF. CDR3 sequence (DNA): TGTGCCACCAGTGATTCCGGCAGTTACACTGAAGCTTTCTTT. The V gene is TRBV24-1, the J gene TRBJ1-1; D gene ambiguous. Trimming took 2 bases from V and 3 from J, leaving 9 bases between them. This CDR3 comprises 14 residues. CDR1 is KGHDR and CDR2 is SFDVKD in the germline V gene.

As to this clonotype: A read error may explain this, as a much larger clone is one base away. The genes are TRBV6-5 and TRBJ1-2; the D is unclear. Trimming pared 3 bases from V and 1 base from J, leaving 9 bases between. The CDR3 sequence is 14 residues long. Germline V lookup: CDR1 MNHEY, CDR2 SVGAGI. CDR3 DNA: TGTGCCAGCAGTTATTATACGAATAACTATGGCTACACCTTC. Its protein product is CASSYYTNNYGYTF.

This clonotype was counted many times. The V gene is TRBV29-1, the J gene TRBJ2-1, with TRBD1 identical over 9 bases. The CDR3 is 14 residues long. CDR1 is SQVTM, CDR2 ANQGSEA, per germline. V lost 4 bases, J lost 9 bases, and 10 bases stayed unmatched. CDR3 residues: CSVGPTGGTAEQFF. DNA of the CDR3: TGCAGCGTTGGGCCGACAGGGGGGACGGCTGAGCAGTTCTTC.

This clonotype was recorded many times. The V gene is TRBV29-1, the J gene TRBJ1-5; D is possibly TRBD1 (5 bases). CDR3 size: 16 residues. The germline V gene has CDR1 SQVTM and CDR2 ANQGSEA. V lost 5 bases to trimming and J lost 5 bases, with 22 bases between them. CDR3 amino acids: CSVPSCGETTDQPQHF. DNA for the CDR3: TGCAGCGTTCCGTCATGCGGGGAGACGACAGATCAGCCCCAGCATTTT.

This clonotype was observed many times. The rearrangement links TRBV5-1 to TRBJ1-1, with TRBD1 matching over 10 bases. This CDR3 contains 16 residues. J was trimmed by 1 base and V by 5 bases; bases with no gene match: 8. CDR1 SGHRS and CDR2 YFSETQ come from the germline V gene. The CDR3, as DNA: TGCGCCAGCAGTTACGGGACAGGGGATTCGAACACTGAAGCTTTCTTT. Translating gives CASSYGTGDSNTEAFF.